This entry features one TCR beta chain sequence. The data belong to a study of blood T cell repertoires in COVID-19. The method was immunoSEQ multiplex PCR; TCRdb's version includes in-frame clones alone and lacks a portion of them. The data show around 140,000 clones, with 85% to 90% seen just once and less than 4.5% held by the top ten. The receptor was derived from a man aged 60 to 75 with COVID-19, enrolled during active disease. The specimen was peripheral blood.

Here the CDR3 DNA reads TGTGCCAGCAGCCAGGACACAGGGATGGGATTATACGAGCAGTACTTC. This translates into CASSQDTGMGLYEQYF. V is TRBV14 and J is TRBJ2-7; possibly TRBD1 for D (6 bases). Trimming removed 3 bases at V and 4 bases at J, with 19 bases between. The CDR3 covers 16 residues. Germline V CDR1 and CDR2: SGHDN, FVKESK.